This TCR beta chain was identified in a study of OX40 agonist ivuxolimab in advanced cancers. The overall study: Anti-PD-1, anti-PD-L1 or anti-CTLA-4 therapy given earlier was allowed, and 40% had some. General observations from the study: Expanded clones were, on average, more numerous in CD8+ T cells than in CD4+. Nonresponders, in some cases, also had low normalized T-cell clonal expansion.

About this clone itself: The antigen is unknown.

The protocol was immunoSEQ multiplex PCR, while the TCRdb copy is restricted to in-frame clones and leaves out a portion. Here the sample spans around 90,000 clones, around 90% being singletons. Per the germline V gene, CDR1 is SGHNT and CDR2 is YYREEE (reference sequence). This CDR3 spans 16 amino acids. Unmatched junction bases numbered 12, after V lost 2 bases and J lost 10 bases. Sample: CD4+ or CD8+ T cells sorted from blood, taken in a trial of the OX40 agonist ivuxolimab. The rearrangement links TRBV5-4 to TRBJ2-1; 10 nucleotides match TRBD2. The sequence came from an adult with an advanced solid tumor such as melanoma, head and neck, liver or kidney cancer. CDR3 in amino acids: CASSFPSTSGLGEQFF. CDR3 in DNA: TGTGCCAGCAGCTTCCCCTCGACTAGCGGGTTGGGGGAGCAGTTCTTC.